Sequencing of this T cell receptor beta chain was carried out in a study of shared clonotypes between healthy human individuals. Study information: Donors were a couple of women and a few men aged 18 to 49.

The deep-level immunoSEQ assay was used. Sorted-subset replicate PCR reactions contained 150 to 200 ng DNA, corresponding to approximately 30,000 T cell genomes. Method: immunoSEQ multiplex PCR; TCRdb's copy keeps in-frame clones and lacks some. This table holds 2 million to 3 million clones, around 94% found once. CD45RA+ naive and CD45RA-negative memory subsets were separated from CD4+ cells. This CDR3 comprises 14 residues. V was pared by 6 bases and J by 4 bases, with 15 bases between. Looked up from germline, CDR1 is MNHNS and CDR2 is SASEGT. This receptor was obtained from a man between 18 and 35 years old in good health. The chain has TRBV6-1 and TRBJ2-5, with D perhaps TRBD1 or TRBD2 (7 bases each). The sequencing sample was made of naive CD4+ T cells sorted from blood. Documented subset: CD45RA+ positively selected. CDR3 sequence: CASRAGGGGETQYF. CDR3 sequence (DNA): TGTGCCAGCAGGGCAGGGGGGGGAGGAGAGACCCAGTACTTC.